The 24 T cell receptor beta chains listed next were all sequenced from one sample in a study of cytomegalovirus exposure and HLA in healthy donors. Primers: 60 Vbeta forward and 13 Jbeta reverse. Profiled with immunoSEQ multiplex PCR; TCRdb holds only in-frame clones, not every one. The sample lists about 140,000 clones; 75% to 90% were seen once. Specimen: PBMCs. The receptor source for this set is a female donor in good health and CMV-seronegative.

The J gene is TRBJ2-7, the V gene TRBV13; D unclear. The V gene's germline CDR1 is PRHDT and CDR2 FYEKMQ (reference sequence). CDR3 length: 13 residues. The V end lost 3 bases, the J end lost 0 bases, and 6 bases lay between the germline ends. The CDR3 region has the DNA TGTGCCAGCAGCTTCCGTTACTCCTACGAGCAGTACTTC. Translating gives CASSFRYSYEQYF. Complete variable domain (other parts from reference TRBV13 and TRBJ2-7): AAGVIQSPRHLIKEKRETATLKCYPIPRHDTVYWYQQGPGQDPQFLISFYEKMQSDKGSIPDRFSAQQFSDYHSELNMSSLELGDSALYFCASSFRYSYEQYFGPGTRLTVT.

The chain couples TRBV5-1 to TRBJ2-2; D perhaps matches TRBD2 (5 bases). Between the trimmed V and J ends, which lost 4 bases and 4 bases, there was a span of 11 bases. The CDR3 spans 14 residues. CDR1 and CDR2 from the germline V gene are SGHRS and YFSETQ. CDR3 in DNA: TGCGCCAGCAGCCTTGGGAGCTCCACCGGGGAGCTGTTTTTT. This translates into CASSLGSSTGELFF.

This chain connects TRBV2 to TRBJ2-2; TRBD1 matches at 9 bases. CDR1 is SNHLY and CDR2 is FYNNEI in the germline V gene. The trim removed 2 bases at V and 4 bases at J, leaving 5 bases unmatched. CDR3 length: 16 amino acids. The CDR3 DNA follows: TGTGCCAGCAGTGAAAGCGGGACAGGGCTCACCGGGGAGCTGTTTTTT. Translated, it gives CASSESGTGLTGELFF.

The chain couples TRBV7-9 to TRBJ1-2; D is ambiguous. The germline V gene encodes CDR1 SEHNR and CDR2 FQNEAQ (reference sequence). Trimming removed 1 base from V and 6 bases from J, with 9 bases in between. The CDR3 sequence is 13 residues long. The CDR3 spells CASSLGQYDGYTF. As DNA, the CDR3 is TGTGCCAGCAGCTTAGGGCAGTATGATGGCTACACCTTC.

The chain employs TRBV5-1 and TRBJ1-2, with 8 bases matching TRBD1. The CDR3 has 13 amino acids. With 4 bases clipped from V and 3 bases from J, the junction kept 2 bases outside the gene matches. Germline values: CDR1 SGHRS, CDR2 YFSETQ. This CDR3 reads CASSQTGDYGYTF. The CDR3, as DNA: TGCGCCAGCAGCCAGACAGGGGACTATGGCTACACCTTC. The whole variable domain, filled in from reference TRBV5-1 and TRBJ1-2, reads KAGVTQTPRYLIKTRGQQVTLSCSPISGHRSVSWYQQTPGQGLQFLFEYFSETQRNKGNFPGRFSGRQFSNSRSEMNVSTLELGDSALYLCASSQTGDYGYTFGSGTRLTVV.

The chain is built from TRBV25-1 and TRBJ2-3; TRBD2 aligns across 7 bases. J was trimmed by 1 base and V by 5 bases; bases with no gene match: 9. From germline, CDR1 is MGHDK and CDR2 SYGVNS. This CDR3 has 16 amino acids. DNA for the CDR3: TGTGCCAGCAGTATCTCGGAGCGGGACGGCACAGATACGCAGTATTTT. Encoded protein: CASSISERDGTDTQYF.

This clone was recorded only once. This chain uses TRBV19 with TRBJ2-7, with a weak D call TRBD1 (6 bases). The CDR3 runs 14 residues. The germline V gene has CDR1 LNHDA and CDR2 SQIVND (reference sequence). V shed 10 bases and J shed 3 bases, with 19 bases lying between them. The CDR3 region has the DNA TGTGCCACCACGCCCGACAGGAACTTCTACGAGCAGTACTTC. It specifies CATTPDRNFYEQYF. The whole variable domain, filled in from reference TRBV19 and TRBJ2-7, reads DGGITQSPKYLFRKEGQNVTLSCEQNLNHDAMYWYRQDPGQGLRLIYYSQIVNDFQKGDIAEGYSVSREKKESFPLTVTSAQKNPTAFYLCATTPDRNFYEQYFGPGTRLTVT.

This rearrangement joins TRBV6-1 to TRBJ2-7; 10 bases are shared with TRBD1. The V segment lost 4 bases and the J segment 0 bases; nucleotides outside the gene matches: 0. The germline gives CDR1 MNHNS, CDR2 SASEGT. The CDR3 has 14 amino acids. The CDR3 spells CASSGTGGSYEQYF. CDR3 bases: TGTGCCAGCAGTGGGACAGGGGGCTCCTACGAGCAGTACTTC.

This chain links TRBV5-1 with TRBJ2-7, with 9 positions matching TRBD1. J was trimmed by 5 bases and V by 10 bases; bases with no gene match: 28. Germline CDR1 SGHRS, CDR2 YFSETQ. This CDR3 is built from 19 residues. This CDR3 reads CALTGQGQTKRERMDEQYF. The CDR3, as DNA: TGCGCCCTAACTGGACAGGGGCAAACCAAGAGGGAGAGAATGGACGAGCAGTACTTC.

This clone was counted once. This CDR3 reads CASSFASDGNTIYF. CDR3 sequence (DNA): TGTGCCAGCAGCTTTGCCAGCGACGGAAACACCATATATTTT. V gene TRBV5-4 combines with J gene TRBJ1-3; D is ambiguous. CDR3 size: 14 residues. Germline values: CDR1 SGHNT, CDR2 YYREEE (reference sequence). The V gene lost 2 bases and the J gene lost 4 bases, with 10 bases spanning the gap.

The chain has TRBV2 and TRBJ2-5, with D possibly TRBD1 on 6 matching bases. Trimming cost V 7 bases and J 5 bases, with 14 bases left between them. Per germline, CDR1 SNHLY and CDR2 FYNNEI. The CDR3 has 13 residues. In nucleotides, the CDR3 is TGTGCCAGCACGATGACAGGCTTGGAGACCCAGTACTTC. It specifies CASTMTGLETQYF.

This clone occurred a few times. The rearrangement links TRBV28 to TRBJ2-7; D unclear. Germline V gives CDR1 MDHEN, CDR2 SYDVKM. This CDR3 region has 10 residues. Trimming pared 10 bases from V and 3 bases from J, leaving 7 bases between. CDR3 region: CATQNYEQYF. The CDR3 DNA sequence: TGTGCCACCCAAAACTACGAGCAGTACTTC.

J is TRBJ1-2 and V is TRBV19; 8 bases are shared with TRBD1. Trimming took 2 bases from V and 3 from J; bases not matched to a gene: 2. Germline V gene sequence: CDR1 LNHDA, CDR2 SQIVND (reference sequence). The CDR3 length is 14 residues. The CDR3 nucleotides are TGTGCCAGTAGTATAACAGGGGGTGACTATGGCTACACCTTC. The encoded protein is CASSITGGDYGYTF. Full variable domain (outside the CDR3, taken from reference TRBV19 and TRBJ1-2): DGGITQSPKYLFRKEGQNVTLSCEQNLNHDAMYWYRQDPGQGLRLIYYSQIVNDFQKGDIAEGYSVSREKKESFPLTVTSAQKNPTAFYLCASSITGGDYGYTFGSGTRLTVV.

The J gene is TRBJ2-3, the V gene TRBV5-1, with TRBD2 as a possible D gene (5 bases). The CDR3 extends over 18 amino acids. CDR1 is SGHRS and CDR2 is YFSETQ in the germline V gene. V was shortened by 0 bases and J by 1 base, with 18 bases between the two germline ends. The CDR3 region has the DNA TGCGCCAGCAGCTTGGCCCGATCTAGTAGCGCCCGCACAGATACGCAGTATTTT. It specifies CASSLARSSSARTDTQYF.

In its sample, this clone was seen a few times. J is TRBJ2-1 and V is TRBV9, with D perhaps TRBD2 (5 bases). Germline values: CDR1 SGDLS, CDR2 YYNGEE. V gave up 4 bases and J gave up 4 bases, with 15 bases separating them. This CDR3 is 15 amino acids long. The CDR3 loop is CASSPLEEIYNEQFF. CDR3 bases: TGTGCCAGCAGCCCGCTGGAGGAGATTTACAATGAGCAGTTCTTC.

V is TRBV4-2 and J is TRBJ2-7; the match to TRBD1 covers 8 bases. CDR3 length: 15 residues. Germline-derived CDR1 and CDR2 are LGHNA and YNFKEQ. V shed 0 bases, J shed 2 bases, and the junction held 3 bases outside the gene matches. The CDR3 region is CASSQEGQDTYEQYF. Written as DNA, the CDR3 is TGTGCCAGCAGCCAAGAGGGACAGGACACCTACGAGCAGTACTTC.

The gene calls are TRBV2 and TRBJ2-7; TRBD1 matches at 8 bases. Germline loops: CDR1 SNHLY, CDR2 FYNNEI. V shed 6 bases, J shed 3 bases, and the junction held 4 bases outside the gene matches. CDR3 length equals 13 residues. Here the CDR3 DNA reads TGTGCCAGCAGGGACAGGGAGAACTACGAGCAGTACTTC. This encodes CASRDRENYEQYF.

There are a few counts of this clone. The rearrangement joins TRBV10-3 to TRBJ2-3, with TRBD2 as a possible D gene (6 bases). The germline V gene has CDR1 ENHRY and CDR2 SYGVKD. The CDR3 spans 16 residues. The V gene lost 4 bases and the J gene lost 0 bases, with 14 bases spanning the gap. This chain's CDR3 is CAISGRSGPSTDTQYF. CDR3 coding DNA: TGTGCCATCAGTGGCCGCAGCGGGCCTAGCACAGATACGCAGTATTTT.

The J gene is TRBJ1-6, the V gene TRBV30; the D gene is possibly TRBD1 (6 bases). Germline V lookup: CDR1 GTSNPN, CDR2 SVGIG (reference sequence). The CDR3 extends over 14 amino acids. V was pared by 2 bases and J by 3 bases, with 8 bases between. CDR3 sequence: CAWSPGVYNSPLHF. In DNA form, the CDR3 reads TGTGCCTGGAGTCCAGGGGTCTATAATTCACCCCTCCACTTT.

The rearrangement uses TRBV5-1 and TRBJ2-1; 9 nucleotides align to TRBD2. The trim removed 4 bases at V and 1 base at J, leaving 9 bases unmatched. CDR1 is SGHRS and CDR2 is YFSETQ in the germline V gene. The CDR3 spans 17 residues. CDR3 residues: CASSGGLAGASYNEQFF. DNA of the CDR3: TGCGCCAGCAGCGGGGGCTTAGCGGGGGCTTCCTACAATGAGCAGTTCTTC.

This clone was detected once. This chain uses TRBV29-1 with TRBJ2-5; 7 bases line up with TRBD1. The CDR3 contains 12 residues. V lost 6 bases, J lost 3 bases, and 4 bases stayed unmatched. Germline V gives CDR1 SQVTM, CDR2 ANQGSEA. The CDR3 coding sequence is TGCAGCGTCGTACAGGGGAAAGAGACCCAGTACTTC. Its protein is CSVVQGKETQYF. Based on the CDR3 plus reference TRBV29-1 and TRBJ2-5, the full variable domain is SAVISQKPSRDICQRGTSLTIQCQVDSQVTMMFWYRQQPGQSLTLIATANQGSEATYESGFVIDKFPISRPNLTFSTLTVSNMSPEDSSIYLCSVVQGKETQYFGPGTRLLVL.

The rearrangement uses TRBV4-2 and TRBJ1-1, with D unclear. The germline V and J ends were trimmed by 0 bases and 5 bases, with 7 bases remaining between them. There are 13 residues in the CDR3. The V gene's germline CDR1 is LGHNA and CDR2 YNFKEQ. CDR3 DNA: TGTGCCAGCAGCCAAGATGGGCTAACTGAAGCTTTCTTT. Residues: CASSQDGLTEAFF.

V is TRBV4-1 and J is TRBJ2-7; D unresolved. Trimming removed 0 bases at V and 0 bases at J, with 9 bases between. The V gene's germline CDR1 is MGHRA and CDR2 YSYEKL. This CDR3 region has 15 residues. CDR3 sequence reads: CASSQEVRSSYEQYF. The CDR3 bases are TGCGCCAGCAGCCAAGAGGTCAGAAGCTCCTACGAGCAGTACTTC.

The chain couples TRBV5-1 to TRBJ2-1; possibly TRBD2 for D (6 bases). The V and J ends lost 2 bases and 10 bases respectively, with 10 bases between them. Germline loops: CDR1 SGHRS, CDR2 YFSETQ. The CDR3 is made up of 12 amino acids. CDR3 DNA sequence: TGCGCCAGCAGCTTCGGGGGAACCGAGCAGTTCTTC. Protein product: CASSFGGTEQFF.